A selection of T cell receptor beta chains follows, all from one sample in a study of shared clonotypes between healthy human individuals. This table comes from immunoSEQ multiplex PCR, and its TCRdb copy is limited to in-frame clones, with some not included. The data show some 1,400,000 clones, roughly 96% seen once. Sequencing was carried out using naive CD4+ T cells sorted from blood. These receptors all stem from a man aged 30 to 45 in good health. The CDR3 runs from the conserved cysteine through the conserved F or W. A D gene is named only where the DNA matches it firmly. The listing skips clone size in some rows; elsewhere it reads once, few, many or a size class.

CASSQGTTYQETQYF,TGCGCCAGCAGCCAAGGGACGACTTACCAAGAGACCCAGTACTTC,TRBJ2-5,-,-,TRBV4-1
CSVDRGLETQYF,TGCAGCGTTGACAGGGGGCTTGAGACCCAGTACTTC,TRBJ2-5,-,TRBD1,TRBV29-1
CASSPRTSPSGEQFF,TGTGCCAGCAGCCCCCGGACTAGCCCCTCTGGTGAGCAGTTCTTC,TRBJ2-1,-,TRBD2,TRBV7-3
CASSLGRGRVNNQPQHF,TGTGCCAGCAGCTTGGGCCGGGGGCGCGTAAACAATCAGCCCCAGCATTTT,TRBJ1-5,-,-,TRBV5-6
CASSVDPGLAENEQFF,TGCGCCAGCAGCGTCGACCCGGGACTAGCGGAGAATGAGCAGTTCTTC,TRBJ2-1,-,TRBD2,TRBV5-1
CASSVQGGSQETQYF,TGTGCCAGCAGCGTTCAGGGAGGGTCCCAAGAGACCCAGTACTTC,TRBJ2-5,-,TRBD2,TRBV9
CASSLNSGVGGEKLFF,TGTGCCAGCAGTCTTAATTCTGGGGTAGGAGGTGAAAAACTGTTTTTT,TRBJ1-4,-,-,TRBV7-2
CASTDYLDRGQFF,TGTGCCAGCACCGACTACTTGGACAGGGGGCAGTTCTTC,TRBJ2-1,-,TRBD1,TRBV6-5
CASSVEFTGELFF,TGCGCCAGCAGTGTCGAGTTCACCGGGGAGCTGTTTTTT,TRBJ2-2,-,-,TRBV10-1
CASTNFGEQFF,TGTGCCAGCACCAACTTCGGGGAGCAGTTCTTC,TRBJ2-1,few,-,TRBV11-2
CASTVPAGETQYF,TGTGCCAGCACGGTTCCGGCGGGAGAGACCCAGTACTTC,TRBJ2-5,-,-,TRBV6-1
CASSPQGLAGQETQYF,TGTGCCAGCAGCCCCCAAGGACTAGCGGGCCAAGAGACCCAGTACTTC,TRBJ2-5,-,TRBD2,TRBV9
CASSADPKNIQYF,TGTGCCAGCAGCGCCGACCCCAAAAACATTCAGTACTTC,TRBJ2-4,-,-,TRBV5-4
CASSGGENQPQHF,TGTGCCAGCAGTGGGGGGGAGAATCAGCCCCAGCATTTT,TRBJ1-5,-,-,TRBV27
CASTLRGGADTQYF,TGTGCCAGCACCCTAAGGGGGGGCGCAGATACGCAGTATTTT,TRBJ2-3,-,-,TRBV28
CASSFRGGISEKLFF,TGTGCCAGCAGCTTCCGAGGGGGAATTAGTGAAAAACTGTTTTTT,TRBJ1-4,-,-,TRBV9
CASRGRDGRTGYEQYF,TGTGCCAGCAGGGGGAGGGACGGTAGAACCGGGTACGAGCAGTACTTC,TRBJ2-7,-,TRBD2,TRBV7-6
CASSIAGGTGSIKDIQYF,TGTGCCAGTAGTATAGCGGGAGGGACGGGGAGCATCAAAGACATTCAGTACTTC,TRBJ2-4,-,TRBD2,TRBV19
CASRESTVSGELFF,TGTGCCAGCCGGGAGAGTACGGTCTCCGGGGAGCTGTTTTTT,TRBJ2-2,few,-,TRBV27
CASSPTIVSYNEQFF,TGTGCCAGCAGCCCGACTATTGTTTCCTACAATGAGCAGTTCTTC,TRBJ2-1,-,-,TRBV11-2
CASSTGQGWTDTQYF,TGTGCCAGCAGCACGGGACAGGGGTGGACAGATACGCAGTATTTT,TRBJ2-3,-,TRBD1,TRBV5-5
CASSPEGAPYYGYTF,TGTGCCAGCTCACCAGAGGGAGCACCATACTATGGCTACACCTTC,TRBJ1-2,-,-,TRBV18
CASSFRGNWTSGPQETQYF,TGCGCCAGCAGCTTTAGGGGGAACTGGACTAGCGGACCCCAAGAGACCCAGTACTTC,TRBJ2-5,-,TRBD2,TRBV5-1
CASSISDRGLYEQYF,TGTGCCAGTAGTATCTCGGACAGGGGCTTGTACGAGCAGTACTTC,TRBJ2-7,-,TRBD1,TRBV19
CASSGTGTEETQYF,TGTGCCAGCAGCGGGACCGGGACAGAAGAGACCCAGTACTTC,TRBJ2-5,once,TRBD1,TRBV5-4
CASSGGLAGDEQFF,TGCGCCAGCAGCGGGGGACTAGCGGGAGATGAGCAGTTCTTC,TRBJ2-1,-,TRBD2,TRBV5-1
CASSPESSGETQYF,TGTGCCAGCTCACCCGAATCCTCGGGGGAGACCCAGTACTTC,TRBJ2-5,-,-,TRBV18
CASSLVAGGTGELFF,TGCGCCAGCAGCTTGGTCGCCGGGGGCACCGGGGAGCTGTTTTTT,TRBJ2-2,-,-,TRBV5-1
CASSWGDRVFNEQFF,TGTGCCAGCAGCTGGGGGGACAGGGTGTTTAATGAGCAGTTCTTC,TRBJ2-1,-,TRBD1,TRBV9
CASSSGTYYEQYF,TGTGCCAGCTCATCCGGGACATACTACGAGCAGTACTTC,TRBJ2-7,-,-,TRBV18
CASSEALRQNEQYF,TGTGCCAGCAGTGAAGCGCTTCGGCAAAACGAGCAGTACTTC,TRBJ2-7,-,-,TRBV11-2
CASSQSSDRVRGYTF,TGCGCCAGCAGCCAATCATCGGACAGGGTACGTGGCTACACCTTC,TRBJ1-2,-,TRBD1,TRBV4-1
CASSLARAGGHNEQFF,TGTGCTAGCAGCTTAGCGCGAGCGGGAGGACACAATGAGCAGTTCTTC,TRBJ2-1,-,TRBD2,TRBV7-7
CASSSPGQLTSTDTQYF,TGTGCCAGCAGCTCCCCGGGACAGCTAACTAGCACAGATACGCAGTATTTT,TRBJ2-3,-,TRBD1,TRBV5-4
CASSGGAGAPQAGELFF,TGTGCCAGCAGCGGCGGGGCGGGAGCTCCCCAGGCCGGGGAGCTGTTTTTT,TRBJ2-2,-,TRBD2,TRBV9
CATSRDFKSQETQYF,TGTGCCACCAGCAGAGATTTTAAGAGCCAAGAGACCCAGTACTTC,TRBJ2-5,-,-,TRBV15
CASRESGNTEAFF,TGTGCCAGCAGAGAGTCAGGGAACACTGAAGCTTTCTTT,TRBJ1-1,-,-,TRBV7-9
CASSSWTVQYVGYGYTF,TGTGCCAGCAGCTCGTGGACAGTGCAATACGTAGGCTATGGCTACACCTTC,TRBJ1-2,-,-,TRBV11-2
CASSLYFSGSDEQYF,TGTGCCAGCAGTTTATATTTTAGCGGGAGTGACGAGCAGTACTTC,TRBJ2-7,-,TRBD2,TRBV28
CASRQIHDPNTGELFF,TGTGCCAGTAGACAGATACACGATCCGAACACCGGGGAGCTGTTTTTT,TRBJ2-2,-,-,TRBV19
CSVAGLAGSSEQYF,TGCAGCGTTGCTGGCCTAGCGGGTTCCAGCGAGCAGTACTTC,TRBJ2-7,-,TRBD2,TRBV29-1
CASSYSSLDYNEQFF,TGTGCCAGCAGTTACTCATCGCTAGACTACAATGAGCAGTTCTTC,TRBJ2-1,-,-,TRBV6-6
CASSSRGTGTTSEQYF,TGTGCCAGCAGCTCCCGGGGGACAGGTACAACTTCCGAGCAGTACTTC,TRBJ2-7,once,-,TRBV21-1
CASSVRMNTEAFF,TGCGCCAGCAGTGTCCGTATGAACACTGAAGCTTTCTTT,TRBJ1-1,-,-,TRBV10-1
CASSLRLAGGPDEQFF,TGTGCCAGCAGTTTGAGGCTAGCGGGAGGGCCCGATGAGCAGTTCTTC,TRBJ2-1,once,TRBD2,TRBV28
CASSFSPGQPQHF,TGTGCCAGCAGTTTCAGCCCAGGGCAGCCCCAGCATTTT,TRBJ1-5,-,-,TRBV6-4
CASSLDSFSSYEQYF,TGTGCCAGCAGCTTGGACAGCTTCAGCTCCTACGAGCAGTACTTC,TRBJ2-7,-,-,TRBV5-5
CASSRDITGANEKLFF,TGTGCCAGCTCACGGGACATAACCGGGGCTAATGAAAAACTGTTTTTT,TRBJ1-4,-,-,TRBV18
CASSPGIAKNIQYF,TGTGCCAGCAGCCCCGGGATAGCCAAAAACATTCAGTACTTC,TRBJ2-4,-,-,TRBV7-9
CASRSIGSGVAKNIQYF,TGTGCCAGCAGATCAATCGGGAGCGGAGTAGCCAAAAACATTCAGTACTTC,TRBJ2-4,once,-,TRBV11-2